The T cell receptor (beta chain) described here comes from a study of blood T cell repertoires in COVID-19. Sequencing was performed with immunoSEQ multiplex PCR; in TCRdb, only in-frame clones are kept and a portion is missing. The data contain approximately 200,000 clones, 94% of them singletons. The V end was cut by 0 bases, the J end by 6 bases, with 8 bases between. Looked up from germline, CDR1 is LGHDT and CDR2 is YNNKEL (reference sequence). This CDR3 comprises 13 residues. This TCR derives from a man between 25 and 39 years old with COVID-19, enrolled during active disease. The chain has TRBV3-1 (or the pseudogene TRBV3-2) and TRBJ1-1; D is undetermined. The sequenced sample was peripheral blood. This CDR3 is CASSQEGGSEAFF. DNA of the CDR3: TGTGCCAGCAGCCAAGAGGGAGGGTCTGAAGCTTTCTTT.